This is a list of T cell receptor beta chains from one sample in a study of T cell repertoires in cytomegalovirus infection. TCRdb redid the calling of the reads with MiXCR, one entry per CDR3 protein. Of a few hundred thousand distinct CDR3 sequences in the sample, over 7.5% were seen once. Sequenced input: PBMCs. Receptor source: a human donor in good health (CMV status not recorded). Some clones in this sample may be carry-over from other donors' samples. Each CDR3 is given with its conserved first and last residue. Each record gives: clone size, D gene, J gene, V gene, CDR3 protein, CDR3 DNA. A D gene is named only where the DNA matches it firmly. Size tells how often a clone was seen (once, few, many) or the class of an expanded clone, and some rows leave it out.

many | - | TRBJ2-3 | TRBV7-6 | CASSGTAALTDTQYF | TGTGCCAGCAGCGGGACGGCGGCCCTCACAGATACGCAGTATTTT
many | - | TRBJ1-1 | TRBV7-2 | CASSLGRLTGLLNTEAFF | TGTGCCAGCAGCTTAGGTCGCCTAACAGGGTTACTGAACACTGAAGCTTTCTTT
few | TRBD1 | TRBJ1-2 | TRBV18 | CASSPRTGELSDGYTF | TGTGCCAGCTCACCAAGGACAGGGGAGCTATCGGATGGCTACACCTTC
- | - | TRBJ2-7 | TRBV7-8 | CASSLALGIGMAEQYF | TGTGCCAGCAGCTTAGCGCTGGGAATAGGGATGGCCGAGCAGTACTTC
- | TRBD2 | TRBJ2-1 | TRBV9 | CASSVVGLAGGLQGNEQFF | TGTGCCAGCAGCGTAGTAGGACTAGCGGGGGGTCTTCAAGGAAATGAGCAGTTCTTC
- | TRBD2 | TRBJ2-7 | TRBV6-6 | CASSYRLLGLAGVNEQYF | TGTGCCAGCAGTTACCGCCTATTAGGGCTAGCGGGAGTGAACGAGCAGTACTTC
few | - | TRBJ2-5 | TRBV19 | CASSPPGRQETQYF | TGTGCCAGTAGTCCCCCGGGGAGGCAAGAGACCCAGTACTTC
many | - | TRBJ2-7 | TRBV18 | CASSPKNHQGSRNRMDEQYF | TGTGCCAGCTCACCAAAGAACCACCAAGGGAGCAGGAATCGGATGGACGAGCAGTACTTC
many | - | TRBJ1-5 | TRBV7-2 | CASSSGGPFRNRRSNQPQHF | TGTGCCAGCAGCTCCGGCGGGCCATTCCGAAACAGACGCAGCAATCAGCCCCAGCATTTT
few | - | TRBJ1-4 | TRBV5-4 | CASSRLGGAREKLFF | TGTGCCAGCAGCAGACTGGGAGGGGCGCGGGAAAAACTGTTTTTT
- | - | TRBJ1-2 | TRBV6-1 | CASSELQSNYGYTF | TGTGCCAGCAGTGAACTGCAATCGAACTATGGCTACACCTTC
many | TRBD1 | TRBJ2-4 | TRBV7-2 | CASSSTRTGKNIQYF | TGTGCCAGCAGCTCGACCCGGACAGGGAAAAACATTCAGTACTTC
many | - | TRBJ2-2 | TRBV7-2 | CASTSRVGGTGELFF | TGTGCCAGCACCTCTAGGGTGGGGGGCACCGGGGAGCTGTTTTTT
many | - | TRBJ1-3 | TRBV4-3 | CASSQEQGGGYTIYF | TGCGCCAGCAGCCAAGAACAGGGAGGTGGTTACACCATATATTTT
few | TRBD1 | TRBJ1-1 | TRBV10-3 | CAISPGGAGTTEAFF | TGTGCCATCAGCCCAGGGGGCGCAGGGACCACTGAAGCTTTCTTT
many | TRBD1 | TRBJ2-1 | TRBV7-2 | CASSFLGQVDYNEQFF | TGTGCCAGCAGCTTCCTTGGACAGGTTGACTACAATGAGCAGTTCTTC
- | - | TRBJ2-1 | TRBV12-5 | CASGLGSYNEQFF | TGTGCTAGTGGCCTCGGTTCTTACAATGAGCAGTTCTTC
few | - | TRBJ2-1 | TRBV7-3 | CASSSFGDEQFF | TGTGCCAGCAGCTCCTTCGGGGATGAGCAGTTCTTC
- | - | TRBJ1-2 | TRBV15 | CATSRERGYGYTF | TGTGCCACCAGCAGAGAAAGGGGCTATGGCTACACCTTC
many | TRBD1 | TRBJ1-1 | TRBV27 | CASSPRTGRADTEAFF | TGTGCCAGCAGTCCCCGGACAGGGCGGGCGGACACTGAAGCTTTCTTT
many | TRBD1 | TRBJ2-7 | TRBV7-2 | CASSLGADRDYEQYF | TGTGCCAGCAGCTTAGGGGCGGACAGGGATTACGAGCAGTACTTC
many | TRBD2 | TRBJ2-4 | TRBV7-2 | CASSYGTSGGESKNIQYF | TGTGCCAGCAGCTACGGGACTAGCGGGGGGGAGTCCAAAAACATTCAGTACTTC
many | - | TRBJ1-3 | TRBV28 | CASSLMGLPRTGNTIYF | TGTGCCAGCAGTTTAATGGGACTGCCCCGAACTGGAAACACCATATATTTT
- | TRBD2 | TRBJ2-1 | TRBV20-1 | CSVAGGNIPYNEQFF | TGCAGTGTAGCGGGAGGAAATATCCCCTACAATGAGCAGTTCTTC
many | - | TRBJ2-5 | TRBV7-9 | CASSESGQRGNQYF | TGTGCCAGCAGCGAGAGTGGGCAGAGGGGGAACCAGTACTTC
few | - | TRBJ1-5 | TRBV20-1 | CSARGGGYNQPQHF | TGCAGTGCTAGGGGGGGGGGTTATAATCAGCCCCAGCATTTT
few | TRBD2 | TRBJ2-3 | TRBV11-2 | CASSFLSGGPATDTQYF | TGTGCCAGCAGCTTTCTTAGCGGGGGGCCCGCCACAGATACGCAGTATTTT
few | - | TRBJ2-7 | TRBV5-4 | CASSLDRSSGYEQYF | TGTGCCAGCAGCTTAGACAGGTCTTCGGGCTACGAGCAGTACTTC
few | - | TRBJ1-6 | TRBV30 | CAWSVPRGGTLYNSPLHF | TGTGCCTGGAGTGTTCCGCGCGGCGGGACACTTTATAATTCACCCCTCCACTTT
many | TRBD2 | TRBJ2-3 | TRBV7-3 | CASSLRRGGGDTQYF | TGTGCCAGCAGCTTACGGCGGGGGGGTGGAGATACGCAGTATTTT
many | - | TRBJ1-1 | TRBV7-8 | CASSLVIGGNTEAFF | TGTGCCAGCAGCTTAGTTATTGGCGGAAACACTGAAGCTTTCTTT
- | - | TRBJ1-6 | TRBV6-2/TRBV6-3 | CASLKRENSPLHF | TGTGCCAGCCTGAAGCGGGAAAATTCACCCCTCCACTTT
few | TRBD1 | TRBJ2-7 | TRBV2 | CATLPRTGGYEQYF | TGTGCCACCCTACCCCGGACAGGGGGGTACGAGCAGTACTTC
few | TRBD2 | TRBJ2-5 | TRBV20-1 | CSASTLAGGEETQYF | TGCAGTGCTAGTACCCTAGCGGGGGGAGAGGAGACCCAGTACTTC
few | TRBD1 | TRBJ1-6 | TRBV11-2 | CASSFGQVNSPLHF | TGTGCCAGCAGCTTCGGACAGGTTAATTCACCCCTCCACTTT